The next 21 T cell receptor beta chains were all read from a single sample in a study of shared T cell receptors in the human thymus. Libraries were prepared by immunoSEQ multiplex PCR; TCRdb keeps only in-frame clonotypes and omits some of them. The sample shows some 700,000 clones, roughly 88% of them seen only once. This sample was shared with a second study, whose subject was human thymus T cells.

Sequencing was done on a sample of thymocytes. These receptors came from a boy under three years old with a congenital heart defect.

This chain links TRBV25-1 with TRBJ2-1; 7 bases align to TRBD2. This CDR3 is built from 13 residues. Trimming took 4 bases from V and 5 from J; bases not matched to a gene: 2. Per germline, CDR1 MGHDK and CDR2 SYGVNS. CDR3 protein: CASSVSGDNEQFF. CDR3 in DNA: TGTGCCAGCAGTGTAAGCGGGGACAATGAGCAGTTCTTC.

The chain recombines TRBV4-3 with TRBJ2-1; weak D call: TRBD2 (6 bases). The CDR3 loop spans 15 amino acids. Germline CDR1 and CDR2: LGHNA and YSLEER. V was pared by 0 bases and J by 3 bases, with 9 bases between. CDR3 nucleotide sequence: TGCGCCAGCAGCCAAGACCGGGGGTACTACAATGAGCAGTTCTTC. Translated: CASSQDRGYYNEQFF.

This clone has a handful of counts. The V and J genes are TRBV19 and TRBJ2-7, with D perhaps TRBD2 (5 bases). V was pared by 1 base and J by 6 bases, with 10 bases between. This CDR3 is 13 amino acids long. From germline, CDR1 is LNHDA and CDR2 SQIVND (reference sequence). This CDR3 is CASSIAEGSEQYF. The CDR3, as DNA: TGTGCCAGTAGTATAGCTGAGGGTAGCGAGCAGTACTTC.

The chain recombines TRBV4-1 with TRBJ2-2; D is perhaps TRBD2 (6 bases). Trimming pared 0 bases from V and 1 base from J, leaving 15 bases between. CDR1 MGHRA and CDR2 YSYEKL come from the germline V gene. CDR3 length equals 18 residues. The CDR3 bases are TGCGCCAGCAGCCAAGAGCGGTGGAGGGACCGGAACACCGGGGAGCTGTTTTTT. As protein: CASSQERWRDRNTGELFF.

This clone showed up just once. The junction differs from germline at one of its ends, possibly a read error. V and J are TRBV28 and TRBJ1-5; D is undetermined. This CDR3 is 15 amino acids long. CDR1 and CDR2 (germline): MDHEN, SYDVKM. CDR3 protein: CASIMDLFSDQPQHF. DNA for the CDR3: TGTGCCAGCATCATGGACCTATTTAGCGATCAGCCCCAGCATTTT.

This rearrangement joins TRBV5-1 to TRBJ2-2; 7 nucleotides line up with TRBD2. V gave up 0 bases and J gave up 3 bases; unmatched junction bases: 5. The CDR3 has 16 residues. Germline CDR1 and CDR2: SGHRS and YFSETQ. CDR3 sequence reads: CASSLAGREYTGELFF. The DNA for the CDR3 is TGCGCCAGCAGCTTGGCCGGGCGGGAGTACACCGGGGAGCTGTTTTTT.

The rearrangement uses TRBV29-1 and TRBJ2-1; D possibly corresponds to TRBD2 (12 bases). Germline V gives CDR1 SQVTM, CDR2 ANQGSEA. V shed 6 bases and J shed 4 bases, with 25 bases lying between them. The CDR3 is 17 amino acids. Written as DNA, the CDR3 is TGCAGCGTCGCCTGGGACAGGGGGACTAGCGGGTACAATGAGCAGTTCTTC. This codes for CSVAWDRGTSGYNEQFF.

This rearrangement joins TRBV28 to TRBJ2-7; TRBD1 agrees at 7 bases. The CDR3 extends over 16 amino acids. V dropped 1 base and J dropped 6; count of bases not matched to a gene: 12. Per the germline V gene, CDR1 is MDHEN and CDR2 is SYDVKM. CDR3 protein: CASSLSPRQGVGEQYF. The CDR3, as DNA: TGTGCCAGCAGTTTATCACCTCGGCAGGGGGTAGGCGAGCAGTACTTC.

The V and J genes are TRBV9 and TRBJ2-7; D gene uncertain. With 0 bases removed from V and 5 bases from J, the gap between germline ends came to 18 bases. CDR1 and CDR2 (germline): SGDLS, YYNGEE. This CDR3 has 16 amino acids. CDR3 loop: CASSVEGNRGVHEQYF. DNA of the CDR3: TGTGCCAGCAGCGTAGAAGGAAACCGAGGCGTCCACGAGCAGTACTTC.

V and J are TRBV6-1 and TRBJ2-4; 8 nucleotides agree with TRBD1. Trimming took 3 bases from V and 4 from J; bases not matched to a gene: 17. Germline values: CDR1 MNHNS, CDR2 SASEGT. This CDR3 spans 19 amino acids. CDR3 sequence (DNA): TGTGCCAGCAGTGAGAAGGGGACAGGCCTTCAAGGGGTGAAAAACATTCAGTACTTC. Protein: CASSEKGTGLQGVKNIQYF.

The chain combines TRBV11-3 with TRBJ1-1, with a weak D call TRBD1 (5 bases). The CDR3 runs to 13 residues. Per the germline V gene, CDR1 is SGHNT and CDR2 is YENEEA. Trimming pared 5 bases from V and 2 bases from J, leaving 9 bases between. In nucleotides, the CDR3 is TGTGCCAGCAGCCAAAGGGGCAACACTGAAGCTTTCTTT. Its translation: CASSQRGNTEAFF.

The CDR3 protein is CASRDTGGGTEAFF. The CDR3 DNA follows: TGTGCCAGCAGAGATACAGGGGGAGGGACTGAAGCTTTCTTT. The chain joins TRBV2 to TRBJ1-1; 8 nucleotides agree with TRBD1. CDR1 is SNHLY, CDR2 FYNNEI, per germline. The CDR3 has 14 residues. The ends lost 6 bases at V and 5 bases at J; junction bases unmatched: 8.

The table lists this clone with a few counts. CDR3 DNA sequence: TGTGCCAGTACACAGGGGCAGGGGAACAACACTGAAGCTTTCTTT. This sequence encodes CASTQGQGNNTEAFF. The gene calls are TRBV19 and TRBJ1-1; 7 nucleotides line up with TRBD1. The CDR3 consists of 15 residues. Germline V gene lookup returns CDR1 LNHDA and CDR2 SQIVND (reference sequence). V was clipped by 7 bases and J by 2 bases; unmatched bases: 10.

J is TRBJ2-7 and V is TRBV18; D uncertain. The CDR3 extends over 14 amino acids. The V gene lost 2 bases and the J gene lost 3 bases, with 11 bases spanning the gap. CDR1 KGHSH and CDR2 LQKENI come from the germline V gene. The CDR3 reads CASSPFPGGYEQYF. Written as DNA, the CDR3 is TGTGCCAGCTCACCATTTCCCGGCGGCTACGAGCAGTACTTC. The full variable domain, completed using reference TRBV18 and TRBJ2-7, is NAGVMQNPRHLVRRRGQEARLRCSPMKGHSHVYWYRQLPEEGLKFMVYLQKENIIDESGMPKERFSAEFPKEGPSILRIQQVVRGDSAAYFCASSPFPGGYEQYFGPGTRLTVT.

The rearrangement uses TRBV4-1 and TRBJ1-5; TRBD1 matches 7 bases. Germline assignment: CDR1 MGHRA and CDR2 YSYEKL. The V segment lost 1 base and the J segment 3 bases; nucleotides outside the gene matches: 9. This CDR3 has 17 residues. The CDR3 nucleotides are TGCGCCAGCAGCCAAGTGGGGGTGCAGGGGGACAATCAGCCCCAGCATTTT. Its protein product is CASSQVGVQGDNQPQHF.

Only one count was recorded for this clone. One end of the junction is discordant with germline, which a read error may explain. The chain uses TRBV6-1 and TRBJ2-1; 11 nucleotides line up with TRBD1. This CDR3 region has 11 residues. The V gene's germline CDR1 is MNHNS and CDR2 SASEGT. The CDR3 region is CASSKRDRGVF. CDR3 DNA sequence: TGTGCCAGCAGCAAGCGGGACAGGGGGGTCTTC.

The chain carries TRBV28 and TRBJ2-5; 8 positions agree with TRBD1. Near its end, the DNA agrees better with TRBJ2-7, so the J call may be wrong. In germline, CDR1 is MDHEN, CDR2 SYDVKM. CDR3 length: 15 amino acids. The CDR3 DNA is TGTGCCAGCAGTCCAGGGAGGACAGGGCTTTACGAGCAGTACTTC. Its protein is CASSPGRTGLYEQYF.

The J gene is TRBJ2-6, the V gene TRBV11-3; D unclear. V lost 6 bases to trimming and J lost 4 bases, with 10 bases between them. Germline loops: CDR1 SGHNT, CDR2 YENEEA. The length of the CDR3 is 14 residues. CDR3 DNA: TGTGCCAGCAGTTTAATAGCCGGGGCCAACGTCCTGACTTTC. Amino acids: CASSLIAGANVLTF.

The chain is built from TRBV6-5 and TRBJ2-1; a possible D gene is TRBD1 (5 bases). The CDR3 runs to 16 residues. Trimming took 4 bases from V and 7 from J, leaving 20 bases between them. CDR1 and CDR2 (germline): MNHEY, SVGAGI. The CDR3 spells CASSLSGPVCENEQFF. CDR3 DNA sequence: TGTGCCAGCAGTTTATCAGGGCCAGTTTGCGAGAATGAGCAGTTCTTC.

In this sample, this clone turned up once. The J gene is TRBJ2-3, the V gene TRBV30, with D tentatively TRBD2 (6 bases). This CDR3 is 15 amino acids long. Trimming left V 1 base short and J 2 bases short, with 13 bases between. Germline V CDR1 and CDR2: GTSNPN, SVGIG (reference sequence). The CDR3 reads CAWSGGASYTDTQYF. In DNA, the CDR3 is TGTGCCTGGAGTGGCGGGGCCTCCTACACAGATACGCAGTATTTT.

The chain uses TRBV27 and TRBJ1-2, with D perhaps matching TRBD1 (5 bases). Germline assignment: CDR1 MNHEY and CDR2 SMNVEV (reference sequence). The CDR3 sequence is 13 residues long. Trimming shortened V by 6 bases and J by 4 bases, and 12 bases separated the two germline ends. CDR3 sequence reads: CASSFRVSYGYTF. CDR3 DNA sequence: TGTGCCAGCAGCTTCAGGGTTTCCTATGGCTACACCTTC.